This T cell receptor (beta chain) was obtained from a study of cytomegalovirus exposure and HLA in healthy donors. Points from the study as a whole: Reportedly, cytomegalovirus status was diagnosed with high sensitivity and specificity. Later on, an analysis showed TCR association rates differing by HLA locus, with DRB1 the most and HLA-C the fewest. As a later analysis showed, several of the most significant clusters appeared to be linked to common viral pathogens. Earlier analysis yielded a pattern in which most TCR beta V segments were productive about 87% or about 30% of the time.

The germline V gene encodes CDR1 SGHNT and CDR2 YYREEE (reference sequence). V was shortened by 2 bases and J by 3 bases, with 6 bases between the two germline ends. The CDR3 sequence is 14 residues long. PCR amplification relied on 60 Vbeta primers (plus 13 Jbeta primers). Sequencing was performed with immunoSEQ multiplex PCR; in TCRdb, only in-frame clones are kept and a portion is missing. The sample contains some 120,000 clones, approximately 79% of which appear only once. Turning to this clone: The target antigen is unknown.

The chain is built from TRBV5-4 and TRBJ2-6, with no clear D. The sample comprised PBMCs. The TCR comes from a young man in good health and CMV-seronegative. Here the CDR3 DNA reads TGTGCCAGCAGCTTATCTAGTGGGGCCAACGTCCTGACTTTC. This encodes CASSLSSGANVLTF. Full variable domain (missing parts from reference TRBV5-4 and TRBJ2-6): ETGVTQSPTHLIKTRGQQVTLRCSSQSGHNTVSWYQQALGQGPQFIFQYYREEENGRGNFPPRFSGLQFPNYSSELNVNALELDDSALYLCASSLSSGANVLTFGAGSRLTVL.